Presented here are 26 T cell receptor beta chains from one specimen sequenced in a study of glioma-infiltrating T cells. Amplification of TCR alpha and beta CDR3 regions from RNA used iRepertoire nested multiplex PCR. TCRdb reprocessed the multiplex PCR reads with MiXCR, giving one entry per CDR3 protein. The profile shows around 10,000 distinct CDR3 sequences, approximately 58% of them singletons. Specimen: glioma tissue, nonneoplastic brain tissue, or PBMCs (not recorded which). Receptors were obtained from a human donor with low-grade glioma or glioblastoma, undergoing nonglioma brain surgery, or in good health (not recorded which).

This clonotype was found many times. The chain joins TRBV29-1 to TRBJ1-5, with D perhaps matching TRBD1 (5 bases). Trimming cost V 6 bases and J 5 bases, with 14 bases left between them. Germline loops: CDR1 SQVTM, CDR2 ANQGSEA. The CDR3 runs 13 residues. CDR3 region: CSVSDDSYQPQHF. CDR3 sequence (DNA): TGCAGCGTCAGCGATGACAGTTATCAGCCCCAGCATTTT.

The chain couples TRBV6-2 or TRBV6-3 to TRBJ2-7; no clear D gene. Trimming took 7 bases from V and 8 from J, leaving 15 bases between them. The CDR3 contains 12 residues. Germline V CDR1 and CDR2: MNHEY, SVGEGT. In DNA, the CDR3 is TGTGCCAGCAAAGAGGTGACACACCAGCAGTACTTC. Encoded protein: CASKEVTHQQYF.

The rearrangement uses TRBV3-1 and TRBJ2-7; D possibly corresponds to TRBD1 (5 bases). CDR3 length: 15 amino acids. The V gene's germline CDR1 is LGHDT and CDR2 YNNKEL (reference sequence). V lost 1 base, J lost 0 bases, and 10 bases lay in between. This CDR3 reads CASSQGTSTSYEQYF. In DNA form, the CDR3 reads TGTGCCAGCAGCCAAGGGACATCGACCTCCTACGAGCAGTACTTC.

Points on this clonotype: A much larger clone differs from this one at a single base, so this may be a read error. The gene calls are TRBV30 and TRBJ2-5, with 8 bases identical to TRBD2. Germline V gene lookup returns CDR1 GTSNPN and CDR2 SVGIG (reference sequence). The CDR3 sequence is 12 residues long. The DNA for the CDR3 is TGTGCCTGGAGCCCGGGAGGGGAGACCGAGTACTTC. As protein: CAWSPGGETEYF.

In this sample, this clonotype turned up many times. This may stem from a read error, because a much larger clone lies one nucleotide away. The chain couples TRBV5-4 to TRBJ2-7; D is possibly TRBD2 (5 bases). The CDR3 totals 15 residues. Looked up from germline, CDR1 is SGHNT and CDR2 is YYREEE (reference sequence). Trimming left V 4 bases short and J 3 bases short, with 17 bases between. Here the CDR3 reads CASSPPGSWSYEQYF. For the CDR3, the DNA is TGTGCCAGCAGCCCCCCGGGGAGCTGGAGCTACGAGCAGTACTTC.

This clonotype has a count of ten or more. This could be a read error, since a much larger clone is one nucleotide away. V usage is TRBV7-2 and J usage is TRBJ2-3; the D is unclear. Germline-derived CDR1 and CDR2 are SGHTA and FQGNSA. This CDR3 comprises 12 residues. The CDR3, as DNA: TGTGCCCGCAGCTTGACGAGAGATACGCAGTATTTT. The encoded protein is CARSLTRDTQYF.

As concerns this clonotype: At one of its ends the junction is not consistent with the germline gene, which may arise from a read error. The V gene is TRBV20-1, the J gene TRBJ1-2; D might be TRBD1 (5 bases). In germline, CDR1 is DFQATT, CDR2 SNEGSKA (reference sequence). This CDR3 region has 13 residues. In DNA, the CDR3 is TGCAGTGCCACGGTCAGGGTGGGCTATGGCTACAACTTC. Amino acid sequence: CSATVRVGYGYNF.

Many counts were recorded for this clonotype. A much more abundant neighbour one base away suggests this may be a read error. The chain couples TRBV6-4 to TRBJ2-1, with 7 bases fitting TRBD2. The V segment lost 3 bases and the J segment 7 bases; nucleotides outside the gene matches: 3. The germline CDR1 and CDR2 sequences are MRHNA and SNTAGT. The CDR3 is made up of 13 amino acids. CDR3 bases: TGTGCCAGCAGTGAAGAAGCGGGGAATGAGCAGTTCTTC. This encodes CASSEEAGNEQFF.

The CDR3 DNA reads as TGTGCCAGCAGTTTAAAACTCTCGGACTCTGTAAATACCATATATTTT. Its protein product is CASSLKLSDSVNTIYF. V and J are TRBV12-3 or TRBV12-4 and TRBJ1-3; unclear D gene. The CDR3 consists of 16 residues. The V gene lost 2 bases and the J gene lost 10 bases, with 21 bases spanning the gap.

With respect to this clonotype: A junction boundary mismatches the germline segment, possibly from a read error. This chain connects TRBV7-9 to TRBJ2-3; D is possibly TRBD2 (5 bases). The CDR3 runs 14 residues. The V gene's germline CDR1 is SEHNR and CDR2 FQNEAQ (reference sequence). CDR3 sequence (DNA): TGTGCCAGCGGCTTAATGCGGGTGGGGGATACGCAGTATTTT. Translation: CASGLMRVGDTQYF.

This clonotype was observed a single time. The junction shows a germline mismatch at one end, possibly a read error. The chain combines TRBV20-1 with TRBJ2-7, with D tentatively TRBD1 (6 bases). CDR1 is DFQATT and CDR2 is SNEGSKA in the germline V gene (reference sequence). The CDR3 is made up of 14 amino acids. The CDR3 region is CSATVGGKNYKQYF. The DNA of the CDR3 is TGCAGTGCTACGGTAGGGGGAAAGAACTACAAGCAGTACTTC.

This clonotype was observed many times. A much larger clonotype is one base distant, so this may be a read error. This chain uses TRBV6-1 with TRBJ2-1, with D possibly TRBD2 on 6 matching bases. The CDR3 contains 13 residues. Between the trimmed V and J ends, which lost 5 bases and 8 bases, there was a span of 13 bases. Per the germline V gene, CDR1 is MNHNS and CDR2 is SASEGT. CDR3 amino acids: CASSRDFHDEQFF. The DNA for the CDR3 is TGTGCCAGCAGTAGGGACTTCCACGATGAGCAGTTCTTC.

Points on this clonotype: The junction does not match germline at one end; this may be a read error. CDR3 protein: CASCVGLVTAEEYF. CDR3 in DNA: TGTGCCAGCTGCGTAGGACTAGTAACCGCCGAGGAGTACTTC. This chain joins TRBV9 and TRBJ2-7, with 7 bases lining up with TRBD2. The length of the CDR3 is 14 residues. Germline loops: CDR1 SGDLS, CDR2 YYNGEE.

A remark on this clonotype: The junction departs from germline at one end; a sequencing error may be responsible. The chain couples TRBV4-1 to TRBJ1-1; D gene uncertain. The germline CDR1 and CDR2 sequences are MGHRA and YSYEKL. The CDR3 covers 16 residues. CDR3 in DNA: TGCGCCAGCAGTCAAGATGATTTTGTCCGGGATAATGAAGCTTTCTTT. Translation gives CASSQDDFVRDNEAFF.

This clonotype was observed many times. A much more abundant neighbour one base away suggests this may be a read error. The chain joins TRBV24-1 to TRBJ1-1, with no clear D. V lost 4 bases and J lost 1, with 12 bases in between. Germline assignment: CDR1 KGHDR and CDR2 SFDVKD. The CDR3 spans 15 residues. The CDR3 coding sequence is TGTGCCACCAGTGACCCCCACGGCAGGAACACTGAAGCTTTCTTT. This sequence encodes CATSDPHGRNTEAFF.

This clonotype is labeled as medium-sized. The chain recombines TRBV2 with TRBJ1-5; D is uncertain. The CDR3 has 14 residues. The germline V gene encodes CDR1 SNHLY and CDR2 FYNNEI. Trimming removed 5 bases from V and 4 bases from J, with 12 bases in between. The CDR3 coding sequence is TGTGCCAGCAGTCGGCGGGAAGGGAATCAGCCCCAGCATTTT. Translated, it gives CASSRREGNQPQHF.

The chain combines TRBV2 with TRBJ1-2, with no clear D. CDR1 and CDR2 (germline): SNHLY, FYNNEI. V lost 5 bases, J lost 4 bases, and 8 bases lay in between. The CDR3 length is 12 residues. The CDR3 nucleotides read TGTGCCAGCAGTCTGGACCGCTATGGCTACACCTTC. Translating it yields CASSLDRYGYTF.

This clonotype is judged medium-sized (0.01 to 0.1%). In DNA form, the CDR3 reads TGTGCCAGCAGCTTATATCCCTCGGGTTCCTACGAGCAGTACTTC. Protein: CASSLYPSGSYEQYF. This chain uses TRBV7-8 with TRBJ2-7; D is undetermined. The CDR3 is 15 amino acids. V was clipped by 2 bases and J by 1 base, with 12 bases between them. CDR1 SGHVS and CDR2 FQNEAQ come from the germline V gene.

V and J are TRBV18 and TRBJ1-1, with D hard to call. Germline lookup yields CDR1 KGHSH and CDR2 LQKENI. Trimming stripped 2 bases from V and 9 bases from J, with 10 bases between. The CDR3 is 12 amino acids. As DNA, the CDR3 is TGTGCCAGCTCACCAAATGTGGGGAAAGCTTTCTTT. Translated: CASSPNVGKAFF.

The chain's CDR3 is CASRPVGGQGYTF. The CDR3 nucleotides are TGTGCCAGCAGACCCGTAGGCGGCCAGGGCTACACCTTC. This chain links TRBV7-2 with TRBJ1-2; no clear D. CDR3 size: 13 residues. Germline CDR1 is SGHTA and CDR2 is FQGNSA. Trimming left V 6 bases short and J 8 bases short, with 16 bases between.

This clonotype is labeled medium-sized (0.01 to 0.1%). V and J are TRBV20-1 and TRBJ2-5; a possible D gene is TRBD2 (5 bases). V dropped 0 bases and J dropped 7 bases, with 15 bases sitting between them. The V gene's germline CDR1 is DFQATT and CDR2 SNEGSKA (reference sequence). The CDR3 totals 14 residues. The CDR3 protein is CSARETPERGTQYF. As DNA, the CDR3 is TGCAGTGCTAGAGAGACGCCGGAACGGGGGACCCAGTACTTC.

CDR3 residues: CASSQVLDGGLDNEQFF. The CDR3 DNA reads TGCGCCAGCAGCCAAGTCCTCGATGGGGGACTAGACAATGAGCAGTTCTTC. The chain employs TRBV4-1 and TRBJ2-1, with 8 bases matching TRBD2. The J segment lost 5 bases and the V segment lost 1 base, leaving 10 bases of the junction unmatched. Germline V gene lookup returns CDR1 MGHRA and CDR2 YSYEKL. CDR3 length: 17 residues.

For this clonotype: An end of the junction differs from the germline gene, which may be a read error. V is TRBV2 and J is TRBJ1-5; D possibly corresponds to TRBD1 (6 bases). Germline V lookup: CDR1 SNHLY, CDR2 FYNNEI. The CDR3 contains 15 residues. The CDR3 is CASSETGQSNEPKHF. DNA for the CDR3: TGTGCCAGCAGTGAAACCGGACAGTCCAATGAGCCCAAGCATTTT.

This clonotype is medium-sized. V and J are TRBV7-2 and TRBJ1-2, with D unclear. V lost 3 bases, J lost 6 bases, and 14 bases lay in between. This CDR3 region has 14 residues. Germline values: CDR1 SGHTA, CDR2 FQGNSA. The CDR3 reads CASSFSWATDGYTF. CDR3 coding DNA: TGTGCCAGCAGCTTTAGTTGGGCTACGGATGGCTACACCTTC.

Concerning this clonotype: A read error may be the cause here, since a much bigger clone is one base away. The V gene is TRBV9, the J gene TRBJ2-5; 8 bases fit TRBD2. This CDR3 is 17 amino acids long. Trimming cost V 0 bases and J 4 bases; bases outside gene matches: 11. Germline-derived CDR1 and CDR2 are SGDLS and YYNGEE. This CDR3 reads CASSVGEGGRWAETQYF. The CDR3 DNA is TGTGCCAGCAGCGTAGGTGAGGGCGGGAGGTGGGCAGAGACCCAGTACTTC.

V and J are TRBV2 and TRBJ2-4; a possible D gene is TRBD2 (6 bases). The CDR3 is made up of 17 amino acids. Germline V CDR1 and CDR2: SNHLY, FYNNEI. In DNA form, the CDR3 reads TGTTCCATCAGTGAGGGCCGTCCGGGACTAGCCAAAAACATTCAGTACTTC. It codes for CSISEGRPGLAKNIQYF.